The 22 T cell receptor beta chains reported below all come from one sample, sequenced in a study of blood T cell repertoires in COVID-19. TCRdb keeps only in-frame clones here, not all; method: immunoSEQ multiplex PCR. The sample shows some 320,000 clones, around 85% of them seen only once. The sequenced material came from peripheral blood. These receptors were taken from a human donor in a cohort sampled during active COVID-19.

This clone was counted a single time. The rearrangement links TRBV5-1 to TRBJ2-2; D perhaps matches TRBD1 (6 bases). Germline CDR1 reads SGHRS; CDR2 reads YFSETQ. Trimming left V 3 bases short and J 0 bases short, with 9 bases between. The CDR3 spans 15 residues. DNA of the CDR3: TGCGCCAGCAGCTCCGGGACACCGAACACCGGGGAGCTGTTTTTT. Its translation: CASSSGTPNTGELFF.

In this sample, this clone turned up many times. V is TRBV7-2 and J is TRBJ2-1; tentative D call: TRBD2 (5 bases). V gave up 5 bases and J gave up 3 bases, with 14 bases separating them. The CDR3 spans 15 residues. Germline-derived CDR1 and CDR2 are SGHTA and FQGNSA. In DNA, the CDR3 is TGTGCCAGCAGCCGCTCTGAGGGAAACTACAATGAGCAGTTCTTC. Its translation: CASSRSEGNYNEQFF.

The V and J genes are TRBV7-9 and TRBJ2-7, with D perhaps matching TRBD1 (6 bases). Trimming pared 2 bases from V and 3 bases from J, leaving 14 bases between. Germline V lookup: CDR1 SEHNR, CDR2 FQNEAQ (reference sequence). The CDR3 runs 15 residues. CDR3 in DNA: TGTGCCAGCAGCTTATTTCGCAGGGGCATCTACGAGCAGTACTTC. Translated: CASSLFRRGIYEQYF.

This chain joins TRBV29-1 and TRBJ2-3, with TRBD2 as a possible D gene (6 bases). V gave up 7 bases and J gave up 9 bases, with 17 bases separating them. This CDR3 spans 12 amino acids. The germline CDR1 and CDR2 sequences are SQVTM and ANQGSEA. The CDR3 spells CSGVRDFSTQYF. The DNA of the CDR3 is TGCAGCGGAGTCCGGGACTTCAGCACGCAGTATTTT.

This clone was counted once. The rearrangement uses TRBV9 and TRBJ1-1, with D unclear. Germline-derived CDR1 and CDR2 are SGDLS and YYNGEE. Trimming cost V 0 bases and J 2 bases, with 5 bases left between them. CDR3 size: 13 residues. The CDR3 reads CASSVGHNTEAFF. For the CDR3, the DNA is TGTGCCAGCAGCGTAGGGCATAACACTGAAGCTTTCTTT.

This chain joins TRBV5-1 and TRBJ2-1, with a possible D match to TRBD1 (5 bases). CDR1 and CDR2 from the germline V gene are SGHRS and YFSETQ. This CDR3 comprises 15 residues. Trimming shortened V by 0 bases and J by 0 bases, and 7 bases separated the two germline ends. CDR3 sequence: CASSLGQSSYNEQFF. CDR3 coding DNA: TGCGCCAGCAGCTTGGGACAGAGCTCCTACAATGAGCAGTTCTTC. The full variable domain, completed using reference TRBV5-1 and TRBJ2-1, is KAGVTQTPRYLIKTRGQQVTLSCSPISGHRSVSWYQQTPGQGLQFLFEYFSETQRNKGNFPGRFSGRQFSNSRSEMNVSTLELGDSALYLCASSLGQSSYNEQFFGPGTRLTVL.

The J gene is TRBJ2-6, the V gene TRBV12-5, with D maybe TRBD1 (6 bases). CDR1 and CDR2 (germline): LGHNT, FRNRAP. This CDR3 contains 17 residues. V lost 0 bases and J lost 4, with 13 bases in between. The CDR3 nucleotides read TGTGCTAGTGGTTTGGTAAGGGGGACGCCGGGGGCCAACGTCCTGACTTTC. This codes for CASGLVRGTPGANVLTF.

CDR3 DNA sequence: TGTGCCAGCAGCTGGGACAGGGAATCTTGGAATGAGCAGTTCTTC. This encodes CASSWDRESWNEQFF. The rearrangement uses TRBV5-4 and TRBJ2-1; the match to TRBD1 covers 9 bases. The CDR3 length is 15 residues. J lost 7 bases, V lost 3 bases, and 8 bases had no gene match. Germline CDR1 reads SGHNT; CDR2 reads YYREEE (reference sequence).

V gene TRBV24-1 combines with J gene TRBJ2-5, with TRBD2 matching over 13 bases. After removal of 3 bases from V and 2 bases from J, the junction contained 5 bases not matched to a gene. The CDR3 sequence is 17 residues long. Germline assignment: CDR1 KGHDR and CDR2 SFDVKD. The CDR3 sequence: CATSDPGTSGDQETQYF. DNA for the CDR3: TGTGCCACCAGTGATCCCGGGACTAGCGGGGATCAAGAGACCCAGTACTTC.

The V and J genes are TRBV12-5 and TRBJ2-1; 8 positions agree with TRBD2. V shed 7 bases, J shed 3 bases, and the junction held 8 bases outside the gene matches. Germline V gene lookup returns CDR1 LGHNT and CDR2 FRNRAP. The CDR3 loop spans 15 amino acids. CDR3 loop: CASAPGTSVYNEQFF. CDR3 bases: TGTGCTAGTGCCCCCGGGACTAGTGTCTACAATGAGCAGTTCTTC. Looking up the rest from reference TRBV12-5 and TRBJ2-1 gives the full variable domain: DARVTQTPRHKVTEMGQEVTMRCQPILGHNTVFWYRQTMMQGLELLAYFRNRAPLDDSGMPKDRFSAEMPDATLATLKIQPSEPRDSAVYFCASAPGTSVYNEQFFGPGTRLTVL.

J is TRBJ1-1 and V is TRBV15; D remains unclear. This CDR3 region has 14 residues. Trimming cost V 3 bases and J 1 base, with 9 bases left between them. CDR1 and CDR2 from the germline V gene are LNHNV and YYDKDF (reference sequence). The CDR3 nucleotides are TGTGCCACCAGCAGGCGGGAAAAGAACACTGAAGCTTTCTTT. Protein: CATSRREKNTEAFF.

This chain joins TRBV12-5 and TRBJ1-2, with TRBD1 matching 7 bases. Germline trimming cut 6 bases from V and 8 bases from J; bases unmatched to any gene: 9. CDR3 length equals 13 residues. CDR1 LGHNT and CDR2 FRNRAP come from the germline V gene. The CDR3 bases are TGTGCTAGTGGCAAGGGGGCCGATAGAGGCTACACCTTC. Encoded protein: CASGKGADRGYTF. Drawing the rest from reference TRBV12-5 and TRBJ1-2, the complete variable domain is DARVTQTPRHKVTEMGQEVTMRCQPILGHNTVFWYRQTMMQGLELLAYFRNRAPLDDSGMPKDRFSAEMPDATLATLKIQPSEPRDSAVYFCASGKGADRGYTFGSGTRLTVV.

CDR3 residues: CASSLNGQNTEAFF. DNA of the CDR3: TGTGCCAGCAGCTTAAACGGACAGAACACTGAAGCTTTCTTT. The chain employs TRBV7-3 and TRBJ1-1; D is perhaps TRBD1 (5 bases). The V gene lost 1 base and the J gene lost 1 base, with 7 bases spanning the gap. CDR1 is SGHTA and CDR2 is FQGTGA in the germline V gene. There are 14 residues in the CDR3.

V usage is TRBV5-1 and J usage is TRBJ1-2; perhaps TRBD1 as D (5 bases). The germline gives CDR1 SGHRS, CDR2 YFSETQ. Trimming stripped 0 bases from V and 4 bases from J, with 13 bases between. The CDR3 loop spans 15 amino acids. DNA for the CDR3: TGCGCCAGCAGCTTGGAATGGGGCAGGATCTATGGCTACACCTTC. It encodes CASSLEWGRIYGYTF.

The chain employs TRBV4-1 and TRBJ2-7; D is unresolved. This CDR3 is 14 amino acids long. With 4 bases removed from V and 5 bases from J, the gap between germline ends came to 15 bases. Per germline, CDR1 MGHRA and CDR2 YSYEKL. CDR3 sequence (DNA): TGCGCCAGCAGCCCCACCGCCAGGAAAAACGAGCAGTACTTC. This translates into CASSPTARKNEQYF.

The chain couples TRBV19 to TRBJ1-2, with D uncertain. Germline CDR1 is LNHDA and CDR2 is SQIVND (reference sequence). V shed 4 bases and J shed 2 bases, with 14 bases lying between them. The CDR3 is 15 residues long. The CDR3 DNA sequence: TGTGCCAGTAGTACGCGGGCACGACGAAACTATGGCTACACCTTC. Translated, it gives CASSTRARRNYGYTF.

The chain uses TRBV27 and TRBJ2-7; possible D gene TRBD1, 5 bases. V was cut by 3 bases and J by 4 bases, with 13 bases left in between. The CDR3 length is 14 residues. Per germline, CDR1 MNHEY and CDR2 SMNVEV (reference sequence). The CDR3 bases are TGTGCCAGCAGTTTTGGGCAGGGTACGTACGAGCAGTACTTC. Its protein product is CASSFGQGTYEQYF.

The chain couples TRBV10-3 to TRBJ2-5; D is perhaps TRBD1 (5 bases). Germline CDR1 is ENHRY and CDR2 is SYGVKD. The CDR3 consists of 12 residues. The germline V and J ends were trimmed by 11 bases and 2 bases, with 12 bases remaining between them. Here the CDR3 DNA reads TGTGCCGTTCAAGGGGCTCAAGAGACCCAGTACTTC. It specifies CAVQGAQETQYF.

The chain links TRBV29-1 to TRBJ1-1; no definite D call. The ends were cut back, 8 bases at V and 3 bases at J, with 19 bases in the middle. CDR1 SQVTM and CDR2 ANQGSEA come from the germline V gene. This CDR3 has 14 residues. The DNA for the CDR3 is TGCAGCATTCAACGATCCCGGGGTGACACTGAAGCTTTCTTT. Translating gives CSIQRSRGDTEAFF.

The gene calls are TRBV2 and TRBJ2-7, with a possible D match to TRBD1 (6 bases). Germline V lookup: CDR1 SNHLY, CDR2 FYNNEI. The CDR3 length is 13 residues. Trimming pared 4 bases from V and 4 bases from J, leaving 11 bases between. CDR3 in DNA: TGTGCCAGCAGTGGAGGGGGACCTTACGAGCAGTACTTC. Protein: CASSGGGPYEQYF.

The CDR3 spells CASTSPRGREYNEQFF. The CDR3 nucleotides are TGTGCCAGCACCTCCCCCAGGGGGCGGGAATACAATGAGCAGTTCTTC. This rearrangement joins TRBV27 to TRBJ2-1; TRBD1 aligns across 8 bases. This CDR3 has 16 residues. Germline values: CDR1 MNHEY, CDR2 SMNVEV (reference sequence). Germline trimming cut 7 bases from V and 4 bases from J; bases unmatched to any gene: 12.

This chain uses TRBV24-1 with TRBJ1-5, with TRBD1 matching 7 bases. The germline CDR1 and CDR2 sequences are KGHDR and SFDVKD. The J segment lost 0 bases and the V segment lost 2 bases, leaving 3 bases of the junction unmatched. The CDR3 runs 16 residues. CDR3 DNA: TGTGCCACCAGTGATTCAGGGGGGCTTAGCAATCAGCCCCAGCATTTT. The encoded protein is CATSDSGGLSNQPQHF.